This TCR beta chain is from a study of blood T cell repertoires in COVID-19. Study background: Acute and convalescent COVID-19 samples came from the United States, Italy and Spain. The cDNA or gDNA used as material had been derived from T cells, B-cell-depleted T cells, or PBMCs.

CDR3 length: 16 amino acids. The germline V gene encodes CDR1 WNHNN and CDR2 SYGVQD (reference sequence). With 6 bases clipped from V and 8 bases from J, the junction kept 14 bases outside the gene matches. Study processing details: Counts of nucleated cells, estimated from reference gene primer amplification, were obtained. Repertoires were generated with immunoSEQ multiplex PCR, while TCRdb's copy carries only in-frame clones and drops some. The DNA was the basis for D and trimming; V, J and clone size are from that table. Of around 230,000 clones in the sample, more than 65% were seen once. The specimen sequenced was peripheral blood. The chain employs TRBV10-1 and TRBJ1-5, with 9 positions matching TRBD1. The sequence was collected from a woman aged 80 or over with acute or convalescent COVID-19. CDR3 in DNA: TGCGCCAGCAGAGTCCCGGGACAGGGTGACGGGGAGCCCCAGCATTTT. The encoded protein is CASRVPGQGDGEPQHF.